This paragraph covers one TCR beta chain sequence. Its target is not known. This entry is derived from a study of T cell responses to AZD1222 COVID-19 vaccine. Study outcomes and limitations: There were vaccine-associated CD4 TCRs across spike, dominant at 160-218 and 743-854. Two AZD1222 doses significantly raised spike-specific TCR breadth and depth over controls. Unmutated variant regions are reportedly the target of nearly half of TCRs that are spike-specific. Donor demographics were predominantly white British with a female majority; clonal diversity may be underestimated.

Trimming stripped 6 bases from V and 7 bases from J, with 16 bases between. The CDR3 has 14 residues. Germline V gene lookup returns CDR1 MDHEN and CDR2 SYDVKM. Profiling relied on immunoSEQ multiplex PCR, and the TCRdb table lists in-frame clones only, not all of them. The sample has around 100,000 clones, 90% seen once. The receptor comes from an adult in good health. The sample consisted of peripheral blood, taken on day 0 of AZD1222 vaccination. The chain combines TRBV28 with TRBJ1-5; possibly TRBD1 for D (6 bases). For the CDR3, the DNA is TGTGCCAGCAGCCAAGGGGGGGACGTACAGCCCCAGCATTTT. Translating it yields CASSQGGDVQPQHF.